One and the same sample provided the 11 T cell receptor beta chains below, sequenced in a study of blood T cell repertoires in COVID-19. Method: immunoSEQ multiplex PCR; TCRdb's copy keeps in-frame clones and lacks some. The sample contains 150,000 to 200,000 clones, approximately 93% of which appear only once. Sample: peripheral blood. The receptors originated from a woman aged 55-75 years with COVID-19, enrolled during active disease.

This clone was detected a few times. The chain recombines TRBV6-1 with TRBJ1-2; tentatively, D is TRBD1 (6 bases). Trimming shortened V by 1 base and J by 5 bases, and 32 bases separated the two germline ends. The CDR3 runs 21 residues. CDR1 MNHNS and CDR2 SASEGT come from the germline V gene. This CDR3 reads CASSEVGGGGAFSPFDYGYTF. The CDR3 DNA sequence: TGTGCCAGCAGTGAAGTTGGGGGAGGGGGGGCTTTTTCCCCGTTTGATTATGGCTACACCTTC.

This clone was seen a single time. The CDR3 here is CASSYTGSRTDTQYF. The CDR3 DNA reads as TGTGCCAGCAGTTACACCGGGTCCCGCACAGATACGCAGTATTTT. V gene TRBV6-5 combines with J gene TRBJ2-3; D is unresolved. The CDR3 runs 15 residues. The V end was cut by 2 bases, the J end by 1 base, with 10 bases between. CDR1 and CDR2 (germline): MNHEY, SVGAGI.

V usage is TRBV2 and J usage is TRBJ1-4, with TRBD1 as a possible D gene (5 bases). Germline V gene lookup returns CDR1 SNHLY and CDR2 FYNNEI. The V end was cut by 6 bases, the J end by 4 bases, with 15 bases between. The CDR3 has 15 amino acids. CDR3 sequence reads: CASRAQGIDNEKLFF. DNA for the CDR3: TGTGCCAGCAGGGCGCAGGGTATTGATAATGAAAAACTGTTTTTT.

The gene calls are TRBV2 and TRBJ2-7; 7 bases map to TRBD1. Trimming took 7 bases from V and 5 from J; bases not matched to a gene: 8. Germline V gene sequence: CDR1 SNHLY, CDR2 FYNNEI. The CDR3 runs to 13 residues. Written as DNA, the CDR3 is TGTGCCAGCACCACCGACAGGGCCAACGAGCAGTACTTC. Protein: CASTTDRANEQYF. Based on the CDR3 plus reference TRBV2 and TRBJ2-7, the full variable domain is EPEVTQTPSHQVTQMGQEVILRCVPISNHLYFYWYRQILGQKVEFLVSFYNNEISEKSEIFDDQFSVERPDGSNFTLKIRSTKLEDSAMYFCASTTDRANEQYFGPGTRLTVT.

V and J are TRBV6-6 and TRBJ2-7, with D possibly being TRBD2 (6 bases). Germline CDR1 reads MNHNY; CDR2 reads SVGAGI (reference sequence). V lost 3 bases and J lost 6, with 18 bases in between. The CDR3 covers 15 residues. The CDR3 nucleotides read TGTGCCAGCAGTTATAGCCTCCCCGCAGCGGGCGAGCAGTACTTC. Amino acids: CASSYSLPAAGEQYF.

CDR3 loop: CASSQDRLSEAFF. CDR3 nucleotides: TGCGCCAGCAGCCAAGACAGGCTAAGTGAAGCTTTCTTT. This rearrangement joins TRBV4-3 to TRBJ1-1; D not resolved. V gave up 0 bases and J gave up 7 bases, with 9 bases separating them. Germline V gives CDR1 LGHNA, CDR2 YSLEER. This CDR3 is 13 amino acids long.

This chain links TRBV25-1 with TRBJ1-1, with a possible D match to TRBD1 (5 bases). CDR1 and CDR2 from the germline V gene are MGHDK and SYGVNS. CDR3 length: 11 amino acids. V was trimmed by 5 bases and J by 7 bases, leaving 8 bases between them. The DNA of the CDR3 is TGTGCCAGCAGTCCAGGGTTTGAAGCTTTCTTT. Protein: CASSPGFEAFF.

J is TRBJ1-5 and V is TRBV6-5; D not certain. The V gene lost 6 bases and the J gene lost 0 bases, with 9 bases spanning the gap. This CDR3 spans 14 amino acids. Germline values: CDR1 MNHEY, CDR2 SVGAGI. CDR3 nucleotide sequence: TGTGCCAGCAGCCGCCTAGATAGCAATCAGCCCCAGCATTTT. This translates into CASSRLDSNQPQHF.

This sequence joins TRBV4-1 and TRBJ2-5, with TRBD2 matching over 12 bases. This CDR3 contains 19 residues. V gave up 2 bases and J gave up 4 bases; unmatched junction bases: 14. CDR1 is MGHRA and CDR2 is YSYEKL in the germline V gene. The DNA of the CDR3 is TGCGCCAGCAGCCAACGGCGGACTAGCGGGGACACCTTCCGAGAGACCCAGTACTTC. This translates into CASSQRRTSGDTFRETQYF.

The chain employs TRBV7-9 and TRBJ2-5; 8 positions match TRBD1. The CDR3 runs to 14 residues. With V trimmed by 1 base and J by 5 bases, 3 bases remained unmatched. The V gene's germline CDR1 is SEHNR and CDR2 FQNEAQ (reference sequence). The CDR3 loop reads CASSLGQGTETQYF. CDR3 coding DNA: TGTGCCAGCAGCTTAGGACAGGGGACGGAGACCCAGTACTTC.

V and J are TRBV4-3 and TRBJ1-4, with TRBD1 matching over 7 bases. The germline V gene has CDR1 LGHNA and CDR2 YSLEER. With V trimmed by 3 bases and J by 4 bases, 14 bases remained unmatched. The CDR3 spans 18 residues. This CDR3 reads CASSHVPGQQTRNEKLFF. The CDR3 bases are TGCGCCAGCAGCCATGTTCCGGGACAGCAAACGCGTAATGAAAAACTGTTTTTT.